This is a list of T cell receptor beta chains from one sample in a study of radiation and T cells in renal cell carcinoma. Some clones are missing from TCRdb's copy, which holds only in-frame ones; the method was immunoSEQ multiplex PCR. The sample records around 74,000 clones, roughly 83% being singletons. The source material was blood, sampled from a patient whose treatment included radiotherapy and nephrectomy. These receptors all come from a woman aged 55 to 70 with renal cell carcinoma. CDR3s include the opening cysteine and the closing phenylalanine or tryptophan. D genes are given only for firm matches. Clone size appears in some rows only: once, few, many, or a class for an expanded clone.

clone size: .; V gene: TRBV6-5; D gene: .; J gene: TRBJ2-6; CDR3 DNA: TGTGCCAGCAGTTACTCGACCTCTGGGGCCAACGTCCTGACTTTC; CDR3 protein: CASSYSTSGANVLTF
clone size: .; V gene: TRBV25-1; D gene: TRBD2; J gene: TRBJ2-1; CDR3 DNA: TGTGCCAGCAGTGATACCCCGGGGGGGGAATTCAATGAGCAGTTCTTC; CDR3 protein: CASSDTPGGEFNEQFF
clone size: .; V gene: TRBV4-3; D gene: .; J gene: TRBJ2-2; CDR3 DNA: TGCGCCAGCAGCCAAGGATCCGATCAGGAGGAGCTGTTTTTT; CDR3 protein: CASSQGSDQEELFF
clone size: .; V gene: TRBV7-2; D gene: .; J gene: TRBJ1-2; CDR3 DNA: TGTGCCAGCAGCTTCCGGGACGACTATGGCTACACCTTC; CDR3 protein: CASSFRDDYGYTF
clone size: .; V gene: TRBV9; D gene: .; J gene: TRBJ2-2; CDR3 DNA: TGTGCCAGCAGCGTACCCGCCGTCGGGGAGCTGTTTTTT; CDR3 protein: CASSVPAVGELFF
clone size: .; V gene: TRBV6-5; D gene: TRBD1; J gene: TRBJ2-7; CDR3 DNA: TGTGCCAGCATCCCCGCCTTACAGGGGGGCTACGAGCAGTACTTC; CDR3 protein: CASIPALQGGYEQYF
clone size: .; V gene: TRBV28; D gene: TRBD1; J gene: TRBJ2-6; CDR3 DNA: TGTGCCAGCAGTTTAGGCGGACAGGGAGCCAACGTCCTGACTTTC; CDR3 protein: CASSLGGQGANVLTF
clone size: few; V gene: TRBV7-2; D gene: TRBD1; J gene: TRBJ1-2; CDR3 DNA: TGTGCCAGCAGCTTAGAGTCGGGGACAGACTATGGCTACACCTTC; CDR3 protein: CASSLESGTDYGYTF
clone size: .; V gene: TRBV4-3; D gene: .; J gene: TRBJ2-6; CDR3 DNA: TGCGCCAGCAGCCAAGTAGATGGGCTAATAAGCTCTGGGGCCAACGTCCTGACTTTC; CDR3 protein: CASSQVDGLISSGANVLTF
clone size: .; V gene: TRBV6-1; D gene: .; J gene: TRBJ2-3; CDR3 DNA: TGTGCCTCCCAAGTTCAGGTCCAAACAGATACGCAGTATTTT; CDR3 protein: CASQVQVQTDTQYF
clone size: .; V gene: TRBV7-2; D gene: TRBD2; J gene: TRBJ2-7; CDR3 DNA: TGTGCCAGCAGCTTAGGAGGCGGGGGGACCGCCTACGAGCAGTACTTC; CDR3 protein: CASSLGGGGTAYEQYF
clone size: .; V gene: TRBV19; D gene: TRBD1; J gene: TRBJ2-3; CDR3 DNA: TGTGCCAGTAGTATAGGACCCGGGACAGGACGGGGTTGGACAGATACGCAGTATTTT; CDR3 protein: CASSIGPGTGRGWTDTQYF
clone size: .; V gene: TRBV19; D gene: TRBD1; J gene: TRBJ2-7; CDR3 DNA: TGTGCCAGTAGTTCCGGGACAGGGACAAGCGAGCAGTACTTC; CDR3 protein: CASSSGTGTSEQYF
clone size: .; V gene: TRBV7-9; D gene: .; J gene: TRBJ1-1; CDR3 DNA: TGTGCCAGCAGCTTAGCGGTTGGGAGGGACACTGAAGCTTTCTTT; CDR3 protein: CASSLAVGRDTEAFF
clone size: .; V gene: TRBV6-5; D gene: .; J gene: TRBJ1-1; CDR3 DNA: TGTGCCAGCAGCCCCGGAGCTATGAACACTGAAGCTTTCTTT; CDR3 protein: CASSPGAMNTEAFF
clone size: .; V gene: TRBV19; D gene: TRBD1; J gene: TRBJ2-7; CDR3 DNA: TGTGCCAGTAGTATATACCGACAGGGGGTATGGGAGCAGTACTTC; CDR3 protein: CASSIYRQGVWEQYF
clone size: .; V gene: TRBV28; D gene: TRBD1; J gene: TRBJ2-3; CDR3 DNA: TGTGCCAGCAGGGCTGGGACAGGGGGCGCAGATACGCAGTATTTT; CDR3 protein: CASRAGTGGADTQYF
clone size: .; V gene: TRBV15; D gene: .; J gene: TRBJ2-3; CDR3 DNA: TGTGCCACCAGCAGAGCGGGGCCCACAGATACGCAGTATTTT; CDR3 protein: CATSRAGPTDTQYF
clone size: many; V gene: TRBV4-1; D gene: TRBD1; J gene: TRBJ1-1; CDR3 DNA: TGCGCCAGCAGCCAAGGGGGGACAGGGTACACTGAAGCTTTCTTT; CDR3 protein: CASSQGGTGYTEAFF
clone size: .; V gene: TRBV5-4; D gene: .; J gene: TRBJ1-6; CDR3 DNA: TGTGCCAGCAGCTTAGAAGCTTCACCCCTCCACTTT; CDR3 protein: CASSLEASPLHF
clone size: .; V gene: TRBV18; D gene: .; J gene: TRBJ2-7; CDR3 DNA: TGTGCCAGCTCAGCGGCCGCACTCTCAGGGTCTAATGTAGTCGAGCAGTACTTC; CDR3 protein: CASSAAALSGSNVVEQYF
clone size: .; V gene: TRBV27; D gene: .; J gene: TRBJ2-2; CDR3 DNA: TGTGCCAGCAGTTTAAACACCGGGGAGCTGTTTTTT; CDR3 protein: CASSLNTGELFF